Presented here are 7 T cell receptor beta chains from one specimen sequenced in a study of a mutant IDH1 vaccine in newly diagnosed glioma. Their antigen targets remain unknown. This sample's time point: week 23, last vaccination. Vaccination comprised doses that each held 300 ug of mutant IDH1 20-mer peptide, plus topical imiquimod. The data were produced by immunoSEQ multiplex PCR, yet TCRdb's version contains in-frame clones alone and is incomplete. The repertoire holds just under 45,000 clones, with 75% to 95% as singletons. The sequences come from PBMCs, collected from a glioma patient whose treatment included an IDH1 peptide vaccine. The source of these receptors is a man aged 45-65 years with glioma.

The genes are TRBV25-1 and TRBJ1-5; 7 positions match TRBD1. Trimming took 5 bases from V and 0 from J; bases not matched to a gene: 7. Per germline, CDR1 MGHDK and CDR2 SYGVNS. The CDR3 has 16 residues. CDR3 sequence: CASSPKQGYSNQPQHF. CDR3 DNA: TGTGCCAGCAGTCCAAAACAGGGGTATAGCAATCAGCCCCAGCATTTT. The full variable domain, rest sourced from reference TRBV25-1 and TRBJ1-5, is EADIYQTPRYLVIGTGKKITLECSQTMGHDKMYWYQQDPGMELHLIHYSYGVNSTEKGDLSSESTVSRIRTEHFPLTLESARPSHTSQYLCASSPKQGYSNQPQHFGDGTRLSIL.

The J gene is TRBJ2-6, the V gene TRBV19, with 7 positions matching TRBD1. CDR1 and CDR2 (germline): LNHDA, SQIVND (reference sequence). J gave up 0 bases and V 5 bases, and 7 bases lay outside the gene matches. The CDR3 spans 17 residues. The CDR3 DNA reads TGTGCCAGTAGTGGTGGACAGGACTTCTCTGGGGCCAACGTCCTGACTTTC. Residues: CASSGGQDFSGANVLTF.

The V gene is TRBV27, the J gene TRBJ1-6; 10 nucleotides line up with TRBD1. The CDR3 spans 15 residues. V shed 3 bases and J 10 bases; nucleotides not matched to a gene: 6. Germline lookup yields CDR1 MNHEY and CDR2 SMNVEV (reference sequence). The CDR3 here is CASSFRQGASSPLHF. The CDR3 DNA sequence: TGTGCCAGCAGTTTTCGACAGGGGGCTAGCTCACCCCTCCACTTT.

The rearrangement joins TRBV19 to TRBJ2-1; D is perhaps TRBD2 (6 bases). Germline V CDR1 and CDR2: LNHDA, SQIVND (reference sequence). CDR3 size: 14 residues. Trimming pared 7 bases from V and 7 bases from J, leaving 17 bases between. DNA for the CDR3: TGTGCCAGTAATAGCGGATGGCCAGGGAATGAGCAGTTCTTC. It specifies CASNSGWPGNEQFF.

J is TRBJ2-5 and V is TRBV2; D might be TRBD2 (5 bases). The germline V gene encodes CDR1 SNHLY and CDR2 FYNNEI. The CDR3 is made up of 13 amino acids. The V end lost 7 bases, the J end lost 5 bases, and 14 bases lay between the germline ends. CDR3 nucleotides: TGTGCCAGCAACCTGGGGAGAGGGGAGACCCAGTACTTC. Its protein is CASNLGRGETQYF.

The chain employs TRBV23-1 and TRBJ1-4, with D possibly matching TRBD1 (5 bases). TRBV23-1 is filed as an ORF, its function uncertain. The V end was cut by 0 bases, the J end by 5 bases, with 7 bases between. The CDR3 sequence is 14 residues long. The CDR3 reads CASSQSRDNEKLFF. The CDR3 DNA reads as TGCGCCAGCAGTCAATCCCGGGACAATGAAAAACTGTTTTTT.

The chain is built from TRBV9 and TRBJ2-5; tentatively, D is TRBD2 (6 bases). The CDR3 sequence is 15 residues long. Germline V gene data show CDR1 as SGDLS and CDR2 as YYNGEE. V was cut by 1 base and J by 2 bases, with 12 bases left in between. CDR3 in amino acids: CASSVYSGTQETQYF. The CDR3 coding sequence is TGTGCCAGCAGCGTATATAGCGGAACGCAAGAGACCCAGTACTTC.